This TCR beta chain was observed in a study of early T cells in non-severe SARS-CoV-2 infection. The table lists this clonotype with a few counts. Trimming took off 5 bases at V and 4 bases at J, with 11 bases between the two ends. CDR1 and CDR2 (germline): SGHNT, YENEEA. This CDR3 contains 14 residues. TCRdb used MiXCR to reprocess the 5' RACE reads, holding one entry per CDR3 protein. The table has about 48,000 distinct CDR3 sequences, roughly 5.5% seen once; the top ten hold 4.5%. The receptor comes from an adult who was a healthcare worker with PCR-confirmed SARS-CoV-2 infection or an uninfected control (not recorded which). Sequenced material: whole blood. This chain connects TRBV11-3 to TRBJ2-2; either TRBD1 or TRBD2 may supply D (5 bases each). CDR3 coding DNA: TGTGCCAGCAGCCCCGGGACCTCCACCGGGGAGCTGTTTTTT. Residues: CASSPGTSTGELFF.